Included here is one T cell receptor beta chain sequence, with context. Its recognized antigen is unknown. The record has no base qualities; no much larger clone is one base away. The sample is drawn from a study of cutaneous CD30+ T cell lymphoproliferative disorder and hepatitis E (dated by TCRdb to the late 2010s). From its cysteine to its phenylalanine, the CDR3 spans 16 amino acids. Only the CDR3 DNA is retained, 48 bases long and in frame from the first base. V lost 6 bases and J lost 1 base; the stretch between them is 17 bases long. From a lookup of the germline V gene, CDR1 and CDR2 are ENHRY and SYGVKD. The library was produced with the immunoSEQ multiplex PCR assay. TCRdb took over this immuneACCESS table, retaining in-frame rearrangements with V and J assigned. Such tables are incomplete; in checked studies, under half of the missing clones stem from an unresolved V gene, and the remainder is unexplained. The table for this sample lists several thousand clones; roughly 74% of them were counted only once. The ten most abundant clones make up less than 1.2% of the sample.

The sequenced sample was blood. The TCR comes from a human donor with a cutaneous T cell lymphoproliferative disorder associated with hepatitis E virus. The chain joins TRBV10-3 to TRBJ2-3, with TRBD1 tentatively as D gene (8 bases match). The DNA sequence is given as TGTGCCATCAGCCTAAAACAGGGGGGGGGCACAGATACGCAGTATTTT. Its protein reads: CAISLKQGGGTDTQYF.